This TCR beta chain was captured in a study of CD8 T cell repertoires and HIV-1 epitope variants. Per germline, CDR1 SGHTA and CDR2 FQGTGA. V dropped 5 bases and J dropped 1 base, with 14 bases sitting between them. The CDR3 loop spans 15 amino acids. The method was immunoSEQ multiplex PCR; TCRdb's version includes in-frame clones alone and lacks a portion of them. The sample holds about 5,100 clones; approximately 72% are singletons and the top ten take about 40%. As for this clone: What it recognizes is unknown.

This receptor was obtained from a male donor with HIV. Input material: cultured CD8+ T cells derived from PBMCs. This sequence joins TRBV7-3 and TRBJ1-1, with a tentative D call TRBD1 (6 bases). The CDR3 here is CASSLMDSPNTEAFF. In nucleotides, the CDR3 is TGTGCCAGCAGCCTTATGGACAGTCCGAACACTGAAGCTTTCTTT. Combining the CDR3 with reference TRBV7-3 and TRBJ1-1 gives the whole variable domain GAGVSQTPSNKVTEKGKYVELRCDPISGHTALYWYRQSLGQGPEFLIYFQGTGAADDSGLPNDRFFAVRPEGSVSTLKIQRTERGDSAVYLCASSLMDSPNTEAFFGQGTRLTVV.